The 4 T cell receptor beta chains below come from one sample, sequenced in a study of T cells after yellow fever vaccination (dated by TCRdb to the late 2010s). This sample's treatment or condition label indicates: live attenuated yellow fever vaccine strain. To prepare the library, 5' RACE was applied. TCRdb names Illumina HiSeq 2500 as the instrument used. The public reads were reanalyzed by TCRdb: fastp trimming at Q25, MiXCR alignment, in-frame beta chains only. Rows with one shared CDR3 protein collapse into an entry with the most common genes and DNA. The table for this sample lists hundreds of thousands of distinct CDR3 sequences; 10% to 15% of them were counted only once. The top ten hold about 15% of the sample. The material sequenced was PBMCs, taken on the day of the yellow fever booster vaccination. Every receptor here comes from a young man who received the YFV17D yellow fever vaccine.

This clonotype was counted a single time. This chain connects TRBV5-4 to TRBJ2-3; 8 bases line up with TRBD2. V dropped 6 bases and J dropped 2; count of bases not matched to a gene: 5. The CDR3 sequence is 14 residues long. Germline CDR1 and CDR2: SGHNT and YYREEE (reference sequence). The CDR3 sequence: CASMETSDTDTQYF. CDR3 coding DNA: TGTGCCAGCATGGAGACTAGCGACACAGATACGCAGTATTTT.

This clonotype was observed a handful of times. The chain employs TRBV19 and TRBJ1-1; D remains ambiguous. Germline CDR1 and CDR2: LNHDA and SQIVND (reference sequence). This CDR3 spans 14 amino acids. With 7 bases removed from V and 5 bases from J, the gap between germline ends came to 17 bases. CDR3 sequence: CASNKDGRRTEAFF. CDR3 sequence (DNA): TGTGCCAGTAACAAGGACGGCCGTCGGACTGAAGCTTTCTTT.

The chain joins TRBV20-1 to TRBJ2-1; D call uncertain. CDR3 length: 12 amino acids. Germline CDR1 and CDR2: DFQATT and SNEGSKA (reference sequence). V lost 0 bases and J 9 bases, leaving 9 bases between the germline ends. This chain's CDR3 is CSARDRYREQFF. The CDR3 nucleotides read TGCAGTGCTAGAGATCGGTATCGTGAGCAGTTCTTC.

This clonotype has just a few counts. V gene TRBV5-6 combines with J gene TRBJ2-2; no clear D. This CDR3 is built from 14 residues. CDR1 SGHDT and CDR2 YYEEEE come from the germline V gene. V lost 2 bases, J lost 1 base, and 6 bases lay in between. The CDR3 sequence is CASSFYLNTGELFF. The CDR3 nucleotides are TGTGCCAGCAGCTTTTATCTGAACACCGGGGAGCTGTTTTTT.